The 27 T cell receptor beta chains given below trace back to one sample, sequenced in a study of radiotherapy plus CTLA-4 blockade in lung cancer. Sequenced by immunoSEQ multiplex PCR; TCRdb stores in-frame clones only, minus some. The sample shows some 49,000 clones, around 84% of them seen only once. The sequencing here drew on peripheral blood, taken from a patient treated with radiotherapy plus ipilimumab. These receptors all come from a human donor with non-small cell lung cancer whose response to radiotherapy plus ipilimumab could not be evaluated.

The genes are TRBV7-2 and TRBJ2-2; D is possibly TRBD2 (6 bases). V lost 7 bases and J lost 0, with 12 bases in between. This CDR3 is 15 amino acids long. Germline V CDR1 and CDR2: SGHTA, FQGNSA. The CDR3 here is CASTLGGPNTGELFF. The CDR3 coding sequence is TGTGCCAGCACCTTGGGGGGACCGAACACCGGGGAGCTGTTTTTT.

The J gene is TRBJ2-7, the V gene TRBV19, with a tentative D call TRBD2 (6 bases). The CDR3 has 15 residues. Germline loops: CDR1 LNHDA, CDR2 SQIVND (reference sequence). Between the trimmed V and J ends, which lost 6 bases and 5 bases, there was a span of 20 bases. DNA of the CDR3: TGTGCCAGTAGCCGGTCGGGGGTGTGGGGCAACGAGCAGTACTTC. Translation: CASSRSGVWGNEQYF.

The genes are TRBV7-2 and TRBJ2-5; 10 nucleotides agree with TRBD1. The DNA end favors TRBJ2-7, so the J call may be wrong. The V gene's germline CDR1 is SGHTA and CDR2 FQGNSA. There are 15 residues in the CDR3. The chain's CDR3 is CASSLVGTGDYEQYF. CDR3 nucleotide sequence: TGTGCCAGCAGCTTAGTCGGGACAGGGGACTACGAGCAGTACTTC.

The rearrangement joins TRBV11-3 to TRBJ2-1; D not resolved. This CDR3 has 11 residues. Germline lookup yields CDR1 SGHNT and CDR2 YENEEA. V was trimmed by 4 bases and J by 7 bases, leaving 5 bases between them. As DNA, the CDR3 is TGTGCCAGCAGCTCAGGTAATGAGCAGTTCTTC. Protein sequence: CASSSGNEQFF.

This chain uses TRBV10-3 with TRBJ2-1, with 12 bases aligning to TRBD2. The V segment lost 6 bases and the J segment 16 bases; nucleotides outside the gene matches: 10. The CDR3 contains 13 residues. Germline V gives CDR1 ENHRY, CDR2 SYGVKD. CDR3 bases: TGTGCCATCAGAAACACGACTAGCGGGAGAGAATTCTTC. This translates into CAIRNTTSGREFF.

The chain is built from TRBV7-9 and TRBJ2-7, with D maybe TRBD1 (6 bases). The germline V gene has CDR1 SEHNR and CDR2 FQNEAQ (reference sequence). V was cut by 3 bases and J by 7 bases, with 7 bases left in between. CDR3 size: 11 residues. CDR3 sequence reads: CASSLGAEQYF. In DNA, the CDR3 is TGTGCCAGCAGCTTGGGGGCAGAGCAGTACTTC.

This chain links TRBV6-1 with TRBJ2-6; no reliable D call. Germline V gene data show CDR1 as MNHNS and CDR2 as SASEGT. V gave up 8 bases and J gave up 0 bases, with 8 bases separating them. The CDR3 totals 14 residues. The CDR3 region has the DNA TGTGCCAGCTGCTCTAACTCTGGGGCCAACGTCCTGACTTTC. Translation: CASCSNSGANVLTF.

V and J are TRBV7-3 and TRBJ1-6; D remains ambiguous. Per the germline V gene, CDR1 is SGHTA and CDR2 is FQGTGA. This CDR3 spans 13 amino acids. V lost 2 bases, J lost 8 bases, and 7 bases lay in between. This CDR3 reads CASSLGEDSPLHF. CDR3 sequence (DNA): TGTGCCAGCAGCTTAGGGGAGGATTCACCCCTCCACTTT. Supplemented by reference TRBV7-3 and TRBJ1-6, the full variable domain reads GAGVSQTPSNKVTEKGKYVELRCDPISGHTALYWYRQSLGQGPEFLIYFQGTGAADDSGLPNDRFFAVRPEGSVSTLKIQRTERGDSAVYLCASSLGEDSPLHFGNGTRLTVT.

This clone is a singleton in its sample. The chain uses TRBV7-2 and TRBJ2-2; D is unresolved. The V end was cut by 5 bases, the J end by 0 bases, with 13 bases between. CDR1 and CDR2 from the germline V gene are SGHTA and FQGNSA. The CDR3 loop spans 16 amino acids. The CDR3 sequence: CASSNLQASNTGELFF. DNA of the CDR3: TGTGCCAGCAGCAATTTGCAGGCCTCGAACACCGGGGAGCTGTTTTTT.

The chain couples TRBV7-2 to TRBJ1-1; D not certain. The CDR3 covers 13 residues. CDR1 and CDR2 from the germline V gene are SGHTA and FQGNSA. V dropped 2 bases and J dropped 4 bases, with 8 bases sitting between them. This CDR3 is CASSLLSRTEAFF. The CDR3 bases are TGTGCCAGCAGCTTATTATCCCGCACTGAAGCTTTCTTT.

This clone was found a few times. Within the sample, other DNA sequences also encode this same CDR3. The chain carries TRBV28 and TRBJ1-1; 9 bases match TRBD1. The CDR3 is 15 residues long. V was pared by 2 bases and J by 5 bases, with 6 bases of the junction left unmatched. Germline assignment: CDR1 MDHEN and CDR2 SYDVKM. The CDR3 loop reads CASSLGQGFRTEAFF. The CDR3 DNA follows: TGTGCCAGCAGTTTAGGACAGGGGTTTCGGACTGAAGCTTTCTTT.

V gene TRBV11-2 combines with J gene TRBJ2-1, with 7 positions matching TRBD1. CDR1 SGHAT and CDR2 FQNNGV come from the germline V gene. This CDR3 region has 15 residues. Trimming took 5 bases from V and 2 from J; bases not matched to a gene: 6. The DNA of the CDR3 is TGTGCCAGCAGCAAACAGGGACAGCCCTACAATGAGCAGTTCTTC. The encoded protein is CASSKQGQPYNEQFF.

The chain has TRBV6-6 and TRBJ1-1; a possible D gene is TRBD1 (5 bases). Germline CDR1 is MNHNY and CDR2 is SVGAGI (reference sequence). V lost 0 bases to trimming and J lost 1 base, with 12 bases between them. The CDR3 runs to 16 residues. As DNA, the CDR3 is TGTGCCAGCAGTTACTCGTTGGCGGGACCGAACACTGAAGCTTTCTTT. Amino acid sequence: CASSYSLAGPNTEAFF.

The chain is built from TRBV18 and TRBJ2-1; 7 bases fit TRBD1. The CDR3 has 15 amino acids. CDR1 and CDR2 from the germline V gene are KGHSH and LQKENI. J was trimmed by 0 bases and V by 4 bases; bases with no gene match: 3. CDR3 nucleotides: TGTGCCAGCTCACGGGACAGCGGCTCCTACAATGAGCAGTTCTTC. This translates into CASSRDSGSYNEQFF. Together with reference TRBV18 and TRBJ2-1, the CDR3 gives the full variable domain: NAGVMQNPRHLVRRRGQEARLRCSPMKGHSHVYWYRQLPEEGLKFMVYLQKENIIDESGMPKERFSAEFPKEGPSILRIQQVVRGDSAAYFCASSRDSGSYNEQFFGPGTRLTVL.

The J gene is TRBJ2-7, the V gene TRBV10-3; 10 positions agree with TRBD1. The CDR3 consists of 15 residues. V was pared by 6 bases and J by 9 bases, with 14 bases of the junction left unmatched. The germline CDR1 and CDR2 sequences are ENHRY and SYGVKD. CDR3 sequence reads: CAISSGTGVSSWQYF. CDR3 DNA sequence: TGTGCCATCAGCTCCGGGACAGGGGTTTCCAGTTGGCAGTACTTC.

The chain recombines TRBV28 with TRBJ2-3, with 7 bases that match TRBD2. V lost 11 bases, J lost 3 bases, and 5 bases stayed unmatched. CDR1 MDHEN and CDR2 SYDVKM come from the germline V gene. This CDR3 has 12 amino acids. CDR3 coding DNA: TGTGCCGACCGCGGGGGAACAGATACGCAGTATTTT. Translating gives CADRGGTDTQYF.

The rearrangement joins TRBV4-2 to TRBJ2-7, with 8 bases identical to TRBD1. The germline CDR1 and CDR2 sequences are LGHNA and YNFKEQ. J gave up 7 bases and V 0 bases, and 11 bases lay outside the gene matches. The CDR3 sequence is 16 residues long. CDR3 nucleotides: TGTGCCAGCAGCCAAGAAGGGACAGGTCCCTTCCTTGAGCAGTACTTC. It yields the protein CASSQEGTGPFLEQYF.

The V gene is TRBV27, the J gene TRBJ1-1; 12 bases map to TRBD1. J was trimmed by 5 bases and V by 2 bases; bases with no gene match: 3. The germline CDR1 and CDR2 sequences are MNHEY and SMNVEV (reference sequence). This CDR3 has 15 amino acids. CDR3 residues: CASSLRDRGLTEAFF. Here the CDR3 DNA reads TGTGCCAGCAGTTTAAGGGACAGGGGGCTGACTGAAGCTTTCTTT.

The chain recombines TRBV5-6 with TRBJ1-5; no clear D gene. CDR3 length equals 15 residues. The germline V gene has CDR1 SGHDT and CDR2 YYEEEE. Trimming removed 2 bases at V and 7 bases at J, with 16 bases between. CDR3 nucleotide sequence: TGTGCCAGCAGCTTTCAGGCGGTGGGCGGGCAGCCCCAGCATTTT. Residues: CASSFQAVGGQPQHF.

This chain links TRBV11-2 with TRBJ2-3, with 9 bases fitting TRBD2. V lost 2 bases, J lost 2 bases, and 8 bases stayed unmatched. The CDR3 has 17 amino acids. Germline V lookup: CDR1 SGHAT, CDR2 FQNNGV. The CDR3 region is CASSLSSGRFPTDTQYF. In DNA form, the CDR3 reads TGTGCCAGCAGCTTATCCAGCGGGAGGTTCCCCACAGATACGCAGTATTTT.

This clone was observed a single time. The CDR3 reads CASSQESSQGNTEAFF. The DNA of the CDR3 is TGTGCCAGCAGCCAAGAGTCCTCCCAGGGGAACACTGAAGCTTTCTTT. J is TRBJ1-1 and V is TRBV4-2; D perhaps matches TRBD1 (5 bases). This CDR3 spans 16 amino acids. Germline V gene sequence: CDR1 LGHNA, CDR2 YNFKEQ. Trimming shortened V by 0 bases and J by 1 base, and 12 bases separated the two germline ends.

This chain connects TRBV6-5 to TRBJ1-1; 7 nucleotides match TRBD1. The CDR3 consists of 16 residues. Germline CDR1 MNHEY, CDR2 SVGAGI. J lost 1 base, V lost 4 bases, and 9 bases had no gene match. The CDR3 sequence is CASSSSGTARNTEAFF. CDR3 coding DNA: TGTGCCAGCAGTTCGAGTGGGACAGCCCGGAACACTGAAGCTTTCTTT.

The CDR3 spells CASSPQAGAYNEQFF. In nucleotides, the CDR3 is TGTGCCAGCAGCCCCCAAGCGGGGGCCTACAATGAGCAGTTCTTC. The rearrangement uses TRBV7-3 and TRBJ2-1, with 8 bases lining up with TRBD2. CDR1 and CDR2 from the germline V gene are SGHTA and FQGTGA. Losses at the gene ends were 5 bases for V and 2 bases for J; bases not matched to a gene: 5. CDR3 length equals 15 residues.

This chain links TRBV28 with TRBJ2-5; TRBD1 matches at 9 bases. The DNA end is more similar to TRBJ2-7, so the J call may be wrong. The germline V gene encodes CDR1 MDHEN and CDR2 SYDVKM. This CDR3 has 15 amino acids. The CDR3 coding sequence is TGTGCCAGCAGTGACCGGGACAGGGCATCCTACGAGCAGTACTTC. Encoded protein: CASSDRDRASYEQYF.

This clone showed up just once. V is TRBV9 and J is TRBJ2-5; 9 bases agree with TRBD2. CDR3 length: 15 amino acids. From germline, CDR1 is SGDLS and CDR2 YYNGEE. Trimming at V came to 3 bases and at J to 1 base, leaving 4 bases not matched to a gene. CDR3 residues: CASSAAGGTQETQYF. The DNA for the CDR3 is TGTGCCAGCAGCGCCGCGGGGGGGACCCAAGAGACCCAGTACTTC.

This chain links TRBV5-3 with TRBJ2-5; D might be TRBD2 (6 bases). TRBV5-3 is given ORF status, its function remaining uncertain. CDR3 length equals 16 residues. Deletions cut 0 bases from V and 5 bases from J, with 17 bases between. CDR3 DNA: TGTGCCAGAAGCTTGGTTTCGGCTAGCGTGGTGGAGACCCAGTACTTC. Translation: CARSLVSASVVETQYF.

Written as DNA, the CDR3 is TGTGCCAGTAGTATTTCGACAGGGGGGTCCTACGAGCAGTACTTC. Protein: CASSISTGGSYEQYF. The chain recombines TRBV19 with TRBJ2-7, with 9 positions matching TRBD1. Germline-derived CDR1 and CDR2 are LNHDA and SQIVND (reference sequence). The CDR3 is 15 amino acids. V lost 3 bases, J lost 1 base, and 4 bases stayed unmatched.